This TCR beta chain was observed in a study of T cells in Graves' hyperthyroidism and ophthalmopathy. Study results and caveats: Researchers report that a 13 V-J model separated ophthalmopathy from stable hyperthyroidism.

RNA transcripts were the template for amplifying TCR beta CDR3 regions. The HTBI primer set was used in a first-round RT-PCR of the TCR CDR3. TCRdb independently ran MiXCR on the multiplex PCR reads; one entry per CDR3 protein. The table records roughly 570,000 distinct CDR3 sequences, around 16% of them present only once. This clonotype was found many times. Its antigen is unknown. The CDR3 consists of 16 residues. V dropped 3 bases and J dropped 0; count of bases not matched to a gene: 7. Germline CDR1 reads SGHKS; CDR2 reads YYEKEE (reference sequence). The receptor was isolated from a young woman with Graves' hyperthyroidism. The source material was blood. The chain joins TRBV5-5 to TRBJ2-7; 9 nucleotides align to TRBD2. The CDR3 loop reads CASSSPLAGPSYEQYF. The CDR3 coding sequence is TGTGCCAGCAGCTCCCCTCTAGCGGGACCCTCCTACGAGCAGTACTTC.